The clone carrying this T cell receptor (beta chain) occurred once. Antigen specificity is unknown. PCR employed 60 Vbeta and 13 Jbeta primers. Assay used: immunoSEQ multiplex PCR; TCRdb lists only in-frame clones, some missing. The top ten hold under 2% of the sample, which has about 140,000 clones, more than 60% seen once. In germline, CDR1 is MDHEN, CDR2 SYDVKM. The CDR3 contains 12 residues. Trimming removed 8 bases from V and 5 bases from J, with 10 bases in between. All donors participated as healthy donors of bone marrow. Although they were nominally healthy when sampled, donors likely had unrecorded immune exposures. This specimen comes from a study of cytomegalovirus exposure and HLA in healthy donors. General study results and limits: A cluster of highly shared sequence variants was likely a sequencing artifact. Most TCR sequences proved rare, with some public TCRs found in many donors.

The material sequenced was PBMCs. The rearrangement links TRBV28 to TRBJ1-5; D call uncertain. The clonotype comes from a female donor in good health and CMV-seronegative. Here the CDR3 DNA reads TGTGCCAGCGCTCTACCCTATCAGCCCCAGCATTTT. Translating gives CASALPYQPQHF.